These 26 T cell receptor beta chains share one sample of origin, sequenced in a study of shared clonotypes between healthy human individuals. Data came from immunoSEQ multiplex PCR; TCRdb stores just in-frame clones and leaves some out. The table shows 800,000 or so clones, with about 97% occurring only once. Naive CD8 cells, CD45RO-negative and positively selected for CCR7, excluded terminally differentiated effector memory CD45RA+ cells. Material: naive CD8+ T cells sorted from blood. Every receptor here comes from a man aged 30-40 years in good health.

The genes are TRBV7-9 and TRBJ2-1; TRBD2 matches 12 bases. V lost 1 base, J lost 4 bases, and 2 bases stayed unmatched. CDR1 is SEHNR and CDR2 is FQNEAQ in the germline V gene (reference sequence). This CDR3 contains 16 residues. The CDR3 protein is CASSLGTSGIYNEQFF. Here the CDR3 DNA reads TGTGCCAGCAGCTTAGGGACTAGCGGGATTTACAATGAGCAGTTCTTC.

The chain joins TRBV19 to TRBJ2-1; TRBD2 aligns across 7 bases. The CDR3 has 15 amino acids. The V and J ends lost 5 bases and 2 bases, in that order; junction bases with no gene match: 6. In germline, CDR1 is LNHDA, CDR2 SQIVND (reference sequence). CDR3 DNA: TGTGCCAGTAGTTTTATAGCGGGTACCTACAATGAGCAGTTCTTC. Translation: CASSFIAGTYNEQFF.

This chain links TRBV7-3 with TRBJ2-3; D unclear. This CDR3 has 13 amino acids. Between the trimmed V and J ends, which lost 5 bases and 1 base, there was a span of 7 bases. Germline assignment: CDR1 SGHTA and CDR2 FQGTGA. The CDR3 sequence: CASSPLGTDTQYF. The CDR3 nucleotides read TGTGCCAGCAGCCCACTGGGCACAGATACGCAGTATTTT.

This clone showed up just once. The chain is built from TRBV29-1 and TRBJ2-5, with D uncertain. Germline CDR1 and CDR2: SQVTM and ANQGSEA. V lost 3 bases and J lost 2, with 10 bases in between. The CDR3 has 13 residues. The CDR3 nucleotides are TGCAGCGTTGAGTTGGCAGTTCAAGAGACCCAGTACTTC. Its protein product is CSVELAVQETQYF. Full variable domain (outside the CDR3, taken from reference TRBV29-1 and TRBJ2-5): SAVISQKPSRDICQRGTSLTIQCQVDSQVTMMFWYRQQPGQSLTLIATANQGSEATYESGFVIDKFPISRPNLTFSTLTVSNMSPEDSSIYLCSVELAVQETQYFGPGTRLLVL.

This clone occurred a few times. This rearrangement joins TRBV10-3 to TRBJ1-4; the D gene is possibly TRBD1 (6 bases). Germline loops: CDR1 ENHRY, CDR2 SYGVKD. CDR3 length: 14 residues. V was trimmed by 3 bases and J by 5 bases, leaving 10 bases between them. The CDR3 DNA follows: TGTGCCATCAGTGACGAGGGGGGGAATGAAAAACTGTTTTTT. It translates to CAISDEGGNEKLFF.

The chain links TRBV6-5 to TRBJ1-2; a weak D match, TRBD1 (6 bases). The CDR3 is 15 amino acids. In germline, CDR1 is MNHEY, CDR2 SVGAGI. V lost 5 bases and J lost 5, with 18 bases in between. The chain's CDR3 is CASSPLIRTEYGYTF. The DNA for the CDR3 is TGTGCCAGCAGTCCCCTCATCCGGACAGAGTATGGCTACACCTTC.

This clone was detected once. The rearrangement joins TRBV7-9 to TRBJ2-6, with D maybe TRBD1 (6 bases). This CDR3 is built from 17 residues. Germline V gene data show CDR1 as SEHNR and CDR2 as FQNEAQ (reference sequence). Trimming removed 1 base at V and 4 bases at J, with 14 bases between. The CDR3, as DNA: TGTGCCAGCAGCTTAGAGGCAGGGGTCGTGGGGGCCAACGTCCTGACTTTC. It encodes CASSLEAGVVGANVLTF.

The CDR3 DNA is TGCGCCAGCAGCCAAGAGCTGAAAGGCTACGAGCAGTACTTC. It translates to CASSQELKGYEQYF. The J gene is TRBJ2-7, the V gene TRBV4-1, with unresolved D. V lost 0 bases, J lost 3 bases, and 9 bases lay in between. Germline V lookup: CDR1 MGHRA, CDR2 YSYEKL. There are 14 residues in the CDR3.

The V gene is TRBV14, the J gene TRBJ2-7, with 14 bases fitting TRBD2. V was pared by 6 bases and J by 2 bases, with 15 bases of the junction left unmatched. Germline V gene sequence: CDR1 SGHDN, CDR2 FVKESK. The CDR3 is 19 residues long. The DNA for the CDR3 is TGTGCCAGCAGTCACCGGGGACTAGCGGGAGATCCGTCCGCCTACGAGCAGTACTTC. Its translation is CASSHRGLAGDPSAYEQYF.

This clone appeared a few times. The rearrangement uses TRBV27 and TRBJ1-5, with D perhaps matching TRBD1 (6 bases). The V and J ends lost 0 bases and 7 bases respectively, with 13 bases between them. This CDR3 is 15 amino acids long. The V gene's germline CDR1 is MNHEY and CDR2 SMNVEV (reference sequence). The CDR3 spells CASSLSAGAGQPQHF. The CDR3 bases are TGTGCCAGCAGTTTATCGGCAGGGGCGGGGCAGCCCCAGCATTTT.

The chain combines TRBV28 with TRBJ1-2; 7 nucleotides line up with TRBD1. Germline V gives CDR1 MDHEN, CDR2 SYDVKM. V lost 5 bases, J lost 6 bases, and 15 bases stayed unmatched. CDR3 length: 16 residues. The CDR3 DNA reads TGTGCCAGCAGTCTTGGGGACAGAACCTTGAGCCATGGCTACACCTTC. It translates to CASSLGDRTLSHGYTF.

This sequence joins TRBV27 and TRBJ1-5; 9 bases map to TRBD1. This CDR3 spans 14 amino acids. Looked up from germline, CDR1 is MNHEY and CDR2 is SMNVEV (reference sequence). Germline trimming cut 6 bases from V and 5 bases from J; bases unmatched to any gene: 5. Written as DNA, the CDR3 is TGTGCCAGCAGAACAGGGGGCGCGGATCAGCCCCAGCATTTT. Translated, it gives CASRTGGADQPQHF.

The rearrangement uses TRBV5-1 and TRBJ1-4; D is unresolved. The germline gives CDR1 SGHRS, CDR2 YFSETQ. The V and J ends lost 3 bases and 0 bases respectively, with 18 bases between them. The CDR3 spans 18 residues. This CDR3 reads CASSSGQNLDATNEKLFF. CDR3 nucleotide sequence: TGCGCCAGCAGCTCCGGGCAGAACCTAGATGCAACTAATGAAAAACTGTTTTTT.

The V gene is TRBV15, the J gene TRBJ1-4; a weak D match, TRBD1 (6 bases). Germline V gene lookup returns CDR1 LNHNV and CDR2 YYDKDF (reference sequence). Trimming removed 0 bases from V and 0 bases from J, with 14 bases in between. The CDR3 loop spans 18 amino acids. CDR3 bases: TGTGCCACCAGCAGAGATTGGGCAGGGGCTCCAACTAATGAAAAACTGTTTTTT. The encoded protein is CATSRDWAGAPTNEKLFF.

This clone was picked up one time. The chain employs TRBV4-2 and TRBJ2-7, with D perhaps assigned TRBD1 or TRBD2 (5 bases each). Trimming took off 3 bases at V and 1 base at J, with 19 bases between the two ends. This CDR3 is built from 17 residues. Germline V gene sequence: CDR1 LGHNA, CDR2 YNFKEQ. This CDR3 is CASSQGRGSGTSYEQYF. DNA of the CDR3: TGTGCCAGCAGCCAGGGAAGGGGCAGCGGAACTTCCTACGAGCAGTACTTC.

This chain links TRBV19 with TRBJ1-2; no clear D gene. The CDR3 totals 13 residues. V lost 1 base, J lost 1 base, and 4 bases lay in between. CDR1 and CDR2 (germline): LNHDA, SQIVND (reference sequence). In nucleotides, the CDR3 is TGTGCCAGTAGTATAGGCGTTAACTATGGCTACACCTTC. It codes for CASSIGVNYGYTF. Full variable domain (rest looked up from reference TRBV19 and TRBJ1-2): DGGITQSPKYLFRKEGQNVTLSCEQNLNHDAMYWYRQDPGQGLRLIYYSQIVNDFQKGDIAEGYSVSREKKESFPLTVTSAQKNPTAFYLCASSIGVNYGYTFGSGTRLTVV.

This chain joins TRBV7-9 and TRBJ1-1; D is perhaps TRBD1 (6 bases). Trimming took off 10 bases at V and 0 bases at J, with 15 bases between the two ends. The V gene's germline CDR1 is SEHNR and CDR2 FQNEAQ (reference sequence). The CDR3 loop spans 14 amino acids. The CDR3 loop is CAIMGASMNTEAFF. The CDR3 DNA follows: TGTGCCATCATGGGGGCTAGTATGAACACTGAAGCTTTCTTT.

The rearrangement uses TRBV7-9 and TRBJ2-7; D gene ambiguous. Trimming stripped 5 bases from V and 3 bases from J, with 8 bases between. There are 12 residues in the CDR3. Germline values: CDR1 SEHNR, CDR2 FQNEAQ (reference sequence). The CDR3 DNA follows: TGTGCCAGCAGCCAGGATTACTACGAGCAGTACTTC. This gives the protein CASSQDYYEQYF.

This chain uses TRBV7-8 with TRBJ1-5; D may be TRBD1 (6 bases). The CDR3 covers 14 residues. Germline loops: CDR1 SGHVS, CDR2 FQNEAQ. The germline V and J ends were trimmed by 3 bases and 7 bases, with 13 bases remaining between them. CDR3 protein: CASSFPGGRQPQHF. The CDR3 DNA follows: TGTGCCAGCAGCTTCCCCGGGGGCCGACAGCCCCAGCATTTT.

This chain joins TRBV7-9 and TRBJ2-3; 7 nucleotides line up with TRBD1. The length of the CDR3 is 14 residues. The V segment lost 3 bases and the J segment 5 bases; nucleotides outside the gene matches: 5. The germline gives CDR1 SEHNR, CDR2 FQNEAQ (reference sequence). The DNA of the CDR3 is TGTGCCAGCAGCTTTACAGGGGTGGGAGATACGCAGTATTTT. It codes for CASSFTGVGDTQYF.

The chain carries TRBV27 and TRBJ2-7; TRBD2 agrees at 12 bases. After removal of 4 bases from V and 0 bases from J, the junction contained 4 bases not matched to a gene. CDR1 is MNHEY and CDR2 is SMNVEV in the germline V gene (reference sequence). The CDR3 runs 16 residues. The CDR3 loop reads CASSSLGLAGSYEQYF. Written as DNA, the CDR3 is TGTGCCAGCAGTTCCCTGGGACTAGCGGGCTCCTACGAGCAGTACTTC.

The CDR3 loop reads CASSLSSAGREEFF. CDR3 DNA: TGTGCCAGCAGCTTAAGTAGCGCGGGCAGGGAAGAGTTCTTC. V gene TRBV7-9 combines with J gene TRBJ2-1; tentatively, D is TRBD1 or TRBD2 (5 bases each). This CDR3 contains 14 residues. The germline CDR1 and CDR2 sequences are SEHNR and FQNEAQ (reference sequence). Trimming removed 2 bases at V and 14 bases at J, with 19 bases between. The full variable domain, completed using reference TRBV7-9 and TRBJ2-1, is DTGVSQNPRHKITKRGQNVTFRCDPISEHNRLYWYRQTLGQGPEFLTYFQNEAQLEKSRLLSDRFSAERPKGSFSTLEIQRTEQGDSAMYLCASSLSSAGREEFFGPGTRLTVL.

The chain uses TRBV5-1 and TRBJ2-1; D is possibly TRBD2 (7 bases). CDR1 is SGHRS and CDR2 is YFSETQ in the germline V gene. This CDR3 region has 14 residues. V lost 4 bases and J lost 9, with 17 bases in between. The CDR3 loop is CASSPGGPWGEQFF. As DNA, the CDR3 is TGCGCCAGCAGCCCCGGGGGGCCCTGGGGTGAGCAGTTCTTC.

The chain combines TRBV6-6 with TRBJ2-7; 8 positions match TRBD1. CDR3 size: 15 residues. J lost 0 bases, V lost 4 bases, and 5 bases had no gene match. Per the germline V gene, CDR1 is MNHNY and CDR2 is SVGAGI (reference sequence). The CDR3 bases are TGTGCCAGCAGTTCCCCGGGGACAGGCTCCTACGAGCAGTACTTC. As protein: CASSSPGTGSYEQYF.

This rearrangement joins TRBV27 to TRBJ2-1; D is possibly TRBD2 (6 bases). CDR3 length: 14 amino acids. Germline V CDR1 and CDR2: MNHEY, SMNVEV (reference sequence). Trimming took off 7 bases at V and 10 bases at J, with 20 bases between the two ends. The DNA for the CDR3 is TGTGCCAGCAACCCCGGGAGAACGGCCAGGGAGCAGTTCTTC. It codes for CASNPGRTAREQFF.

This chain connects TRBV5-1 to TRBJ2-7; 11 positions match TRBD1. After removal of 4 bases from V and 6 bases from J, the junction contained 6 bases not matched to a gene. CDR3 size: 14 residues. Germline lookup yields CDR1 SGHRS and CDR2 YFSETQ. CDR3 sequence: CASSDRGQGVEQYF. CDR3 DNA sequence: TGCGCCAGCAGCGACCGGGGACAGGGGGTCGAGCAGTACTTC.